A single sample gave rise to the 29 T cell receptor beta chains below, sequenced in a study of blood T cell repertoires in COVID-19 (dated by TCRdb to about 2020). Preparation of the library involved the immunoSEQ multiplex PCR assay. TCRdb stores this immuneACCESS table with in-frame sequences only. Part of the clones is absent; in the studies checked, under half of the shortfall reflects unresolved V genes, and no reason is known for the rest. Here the sample has about 200,000 clones; about 86% occur a single time. The top ten constitute approximately 6% of the sample. Sequencing was done on a sample of peripheral blood. These receptors all stem from a man aged 55-75 years who had recovered from COVID-19.

This clone has just one count. The chain employs TRBV19 and TRBJ2-7; D perhaps matches TRBD1 (5 bases). Germline values: CDR1 LNHDA, CDR2 SQIVND (reference sequence). This CDR3 is 17 amino acids long. Trimming stripped 3 bases from V and 2 bases from J, with 20 bases between. The CDR3 bases are TGTGCCAGTAGTATCACCTTATCAAACAGGATCCCCTACGAGCAGTACTTC. Protein sequence: CASSITLSNRIPYEQYF.

The chain combines TRBV5-1 with TRBJ2-1; the D gene is possibly TRBD2 (5 bases). With 0 bases removed from V and 6 bases from J, the gap between germline ends came to 16 bases. The CDR3 runs 16 residues. CDR1 is SGHRS and CDR2 is YFSETQ in the germline V gene. CDR3 region: CASSLAGVPKGNEQFF. DNA of the CDR3: TGCGCCAGCAGCTTGGCCGGGGTCCCTAAGGGCAATGAGCAGTTCTTC.

This clone appeared once. The chain has TRBV6-5 and TRBJ2-5, with D perhaps matching TRBD1 (5 bases). The CDR3 contains 14 residues. Between the trimmed V and J ends, which lost 7 bases and 5 bases, there was a span of 17 bases. From germline, CDR1 is MNHEY and CDR2 SVGAGI. The CDR3 coding sequence is TGTGCCAGCAAATTCGAAAGGGGTGTGGAGACCCAGTACTTC. This encodes CASKFERGVETQYF.

The V and J genes are TRBV10-1 and TRBJ2-2, with D unclear. V was trimmed by 3 bases and J by 0 bases, leaving 2 bases between them. In germline, CDR1 is WNHNN, CDR2 SYGVQD (reference sequence). The CDR3 covers 13 residues. Here the CDR3 reads CASSDTNTGELFF. The CDR3 region has the DNA TGCGCCAGCAGTGATACGAACACCGGGGAGCTGTTTTTT.

This rearrangement joins TRBV14 to TRBJ1-3; no clear D. This CDR3 is built from 14 residues. Germline CDR1 SGHDN, CDR2 FVKESK. V was pared by 0 bases and J by 0 bases, with 3 bases between. DNA for the CDR3: TGTGCCAGCAGCCAAGATTACTCTGGAAACACCATATATTTT. This encodes CASSQDYSGNTIYF.

The V and J genes are TRBV19 and TRBJ2-2; 7 bases fit TRBD2. The ends lost 6 bases at V and 7 bases at J; junction bases unmatched: 11. Germline loops: CDR1 LNHDA, CDR2 SQIVND (reference sequence). The length of the CDR3 is 15 residues. The CDR3 protein is CASSPWSGKNGELFF. The CDR3 DNA reads as TGTGCCAGTAGCCCCTGGAGCGGGAAAAACGGGGAGCTGTTTTTT. The entire variable domain, with the rest obtained from reference TRBV19 and TRBJ2-2, is as follows: DGGITQSPKYLFRKEGQNVTLSCEQNLNHDAMYWYRQDPGQGLRLIYYSQIVNDFQKGDIAEGYSVSREKKESFPLTVTSAQKNPTAFYLCASSPWSGKNGELFFGEGSRLTVL.

The rearrangement joins TRBV4-3 to TRBJ2-1, with a tentative D call TRBD2 (6 bases). CDR3 length equals 16 residues. Trimming cost V 1 base and J 8 bases, with 18 bases left between them. CDR1 LGHNA and CDR2 YSLEER come from the germline V gene. The DNA of the CDR3 is TGCGCCAGCAGCCAAGGCGTGGGGGGACGTGGGGATGAGCAGTTCTTC. Its translation: CASSQGVGGRGDEQFF.

The chain uses TRBV6-5 and TRBJ1-1; the D gene is possibly TRBD1 (6 bases). Germline lookup yields CDR1 MNHEY and CDR2 SVGAGI. Trimming shortened V by 8 bases and J by 1 base, and 17 bases separated the two germline ends. The CDR3 is 15 amino acids. DNA for the CDR3: TGTGCCAGCCATAGGGACAAAATTCGGAACACTGAAGCTTTCTTT. It specifies CASHRDKIRNTEAFF.

V gene TRBV7-2 combines with J gene TRBJ2-1; 7 nucleotides match TRBD1. The J segment lost 0 bases and the V segment lost 5 bases, leaving 4 bases of the junction unmatched. From germline, CDR1 is SGHTA and CDR2 FQGNSA. The CDR3 runs to 15 residues. For the CDR3, the DNA is TGTGCCAGCAGCGTACAGGGGAGCTCCTACAATGAGCAGTTCTTC. It codes for CASSVQGSSYNEQFF.

This sequence joins TRBV18 and TRBJ1-4; D remains ambiguous. The germline V and J ends were trimmed by 4 bases and 8 bases, with 14 bases remaining between them. Germline-derived CDR1 and CDR2 are KGHSH and LQKENI. The CDR3 extends over 14 amino acids. CDR3 in amino acids: CASSLAGVGEKLFF. CDR3 nucleotide sequence: TGTGCCAGCTCACTCGCCGGGGTTGGGGAAAAACTGTTTTTT.

The V and J genes are TRBV18 and TRBJ2-7; D gene unclear. There are 13 residues in the CDR3. Germline lookup yields CDR1 KGHSH and CDR2 LQKENI. Trimming left V 4 bases short and J 5 bases short, with 12 bases between. CDR3 in amino acids: CASSRSGEDEQYF. The CDR3 bases are TGTGCCAGCTCACGTTCTGGTGAGGACGAGCAGTACTTC.

The chain uses TRBV15 and TRBJ2-7; D is possibly TRBD1 (6 bases). The CDR3 spans 14 residues. Germline values: CDR1 LNHNV, CDR2 YYDKDF (reference sequence). Trimming cost V 5 bases and J 4 bases, with 15 bases left between them. CDR3 loop: CATSGQGSSYEQYF. As DNA, the CDR3 is TGTGCCACCAGCGGGCAGGGGAGTTCGTACGAGCAGTACTTC.

This clone was counted a single time. The genes are TRBV27 and TRBJ2-7; weak D call: TRBD2 (6 bases). Germline V gives CDR1 MNHEY, CDR2 SMNVEV (reference sequence). The CDR3 covers 14 residues. Trimming stripped 7 bases from V and 6 bases from J, with 19 bases between. The CDR3 region is CASTSHGRRGEQYF. Written as DNA, the CDR3 is TGTGCCAGCACCTCTCACGGGCGGCGGGGCGAGCAGTACTTC.

V usage is TRBV5-4 and J usage is TRBJ1-2; 7 bases fit TRBD1. J was trimmed by 2 bases and V by 0 bases; bases with no gene match: 4. Germline V CDR1 and CDR2: SGHNT, YYREEE (reference sequence). CDR3 size: 15 residues. This chain's CDR3 is CASSLEQGRNYGYTF. The CDR3 nucleotides are TGTGCCAGCAGCTTGGAACAGGGGAGAAACTATGGCTACACCTTC.

The rearrangement uses TRBV9 and TRBJ2-1; D possibly corresponds to TRBD2 (5 bases). V lost 4 bases and J 7 bases, leaving 15 bases between the germline ends. Per the germline V gene, CDR1 is SGDLS and CDR2 is YYNGEE. The CDR3 extends over 14 amino acids. CDR3 amino acids: CASSSGWRTNEQFF. The CDR3 DNA is TGTGCCAGCAGCAGTGGTTGGAGGACGAATGAGCAGTTCTTC. The full variable domain, rest sourced from reference TRBV9 and TRBJ2-1, is DSGVTQTPKHLITATGQRVTLRCSPRSGDLSVYWYQQSLDQGLQFLIQYYNGEERAKGNILERFSAQQFPDLHSELNLSSLELGDSALYFCASSSGWRTNEQFFGPGTRLTVL.

V usage is TRBV11-2 and J usage is TRBJ2-2; 8 positions agree with TRBD1. Germline V gives CDR1 SGHAT, CDR2 FQNNGV. The CDR3 is 17 residues long. Germline trimming cut 3 bases from V and 3 bases from J; bases unmatched to any gene: 9. The CDR3 DNA sequence: TGTGCCAGCAGCTTTACGGCACAGGGGGGTTACACCGGGGAGCTGTTTTTT. It yields the protein CASSFTAQGGYTGELFF. The full variable domain, completed using reference TRBV11-2 and TRBJ2-2, is EAGVAQSPRYKIIEKRQSVAFWCNPISGHATLYWYQQILGQGPKLLIQFQNNGVVDDSQLPKDRFSAERLKGVDSTLKIQPAKLEDSAVYLCASSFTAQGGYTGELFFGEGSRLTVL.

The sample holds a few counts of this clone. The chain joins TRBV10-1 to TRBJ1-5; D not resolved. CDR3 length: 13 amino acids. V was trimmed by 0 bases and J by 4 bases, leaving 4 bases between them. Germline lookup yields CDR1 WNHNN and CDR2 SYGVQD (reference sequence). The CDR3 reads CASSESQNQPQHF. The CDR3 DNA follows: TGCGCCAGCAGTGAGTCCCAGAATCAGCCCCAGCATTTT.

The rearrangement uses TRBV5-4 and TRBJ2-3; 7 bases align to TRBD2. The CDR3 extends over 17 amino acids. Trimming took 1 base from V and 2 from J; bases not matched to a gene: 10. CDR1 is SGHNT and CDR2 is YYREEE in the germline V gene (reference sequence). The CDR3 reads CASSLWSGNTNTDTQYF. In nucleotides, the CDR3 is TGTGCCAGCAGCTTGTGGAGCGGGAATACCAACACAGATACGCAGTATTTT.

This sequence joins TRBV28 and TRBJ2-1, with 10 bases that match TRBD1. The CDR3 extends over 16 amino acids. CDR1 is MDHEN, CDR2 SYDVKM, per germline. V gave up 2 bases and J gave up 5 bases; unmatched junction bases: 6. CDR3 amino acids: CASSLGTGAGHNEQFF. For the CDR3, the DNA is TGTGCCAGCAGTTTAGGGACAGGGGCAGGGCACAATGAGCAGTTCTTC.

This clone was recorded only once. The chain employs TRBV10-1 and TRBJ2-2; TRBD1 matches 10 bases. The ends lost 5 bases at V and 6 bases at J; junction bases unmatched: 12. Per the germline V gene, CDR1 is WNHNN and CDR2 is SYGVQD (reference sequence). This CDR3 has 17 amino acids. CDR3 loop: CASSNPRDRGFAGELFF. Written as DNA, the CDR3 is TGCGCCAGCAGTAACCCCCGGGACAGGGGATTCGCCGGGGAGCTGTTTTTT.

The V call is TRBV6-6, the J call TRBJ2-7; TRBD1 agrees at 8 bases. The CDR3 covers 13 residues. Germline values: CDR1 MNHNY, CDR2 SVGAGI (reference sequence). Losses at the gene ends were 6 bases for V and 6 bases for J; bases not matched to a gene: 7. The CDR3 nucleotides are TGTGCCAGCAGGTCCGGGACAGGCGCCGAGCAGTACTTC. Its translation is CASRSGTGAEQYF.

The chain couples TRBV11-2 to TRBJ1-2, with D possibly matching TRBD1 (5 bases). In germline, CDR1 is SGHAT, CDR2 FQNNGV. V lost 4 bases to trimming and J lost 8 bases, with 17 bases between them. The CDR3 has 14 amino acids. The CDR3: CASSSALRGGGYTF. Here the CDR3 DNA reads TGTGCCAGCAGCTCCGCCCTCCGGGGGGGAGGCTACACCTTC.

The count of this clone is one. The chain has TRBV30 and TRBJ1-3, with TRBD1 matching over 7 bases. The V segment lost 4 bases and the J segment 8 bases; nucleotides outside the gene matches: 5. The CDR3 contains 12 residues. Germline V gene sequence: CDR1 GTSNPN, CDR2 SVGIG (reference sequence). In DNA, the CDR3 is TGTGCCTGGACAGGGGGTGCAGACACCATATATTTT. As protein: CAWTGGADTIYF. The full variable domain, with the rest looked up from reference TRBV30 and TRBJ1-3, is SQTIHQWPATLVQPVGSPLSLECTVEGTSNPNLYWYRQAAGRGLQLLFYSVGIGQISSEVPQNLSASRPQDRQFILSSKKLLLSDSGFYLCAWTGGADTIYFGEGSWLTVV.

This clone was observed a handful of times. The chain has TRBV7-9 and TRBJ1-1; 8 nucleotides match TRBD1. Unmatched junction bases numbered 5, after V lost 5 bases and J lost 0 bases. The germline gives CDR1 SEHNR, CDR2 FQNEAQ (reference sequence). CDR3 length: 15 amino acids. The DNA for the CDR3 is TGTGCCAGCAGCCGGGACAGGACTATGAACACTGAAGCTTTCTTT. It encodes CASSRDRTMNTEAFF.

The chain joins TRBV7-9 to TRBJ1-1, with no clear D. The germline CDR1 and CDR2 sequences are SEHNR and FQNEAQ (reference sequence). V was shortened by 6 bases and J by 0 bases, with 8 bases between the two germline ends. The CDR3 runs to 13 residues. The CDR3 DNA is TGTGCCAGCAGGGAGCTATTGAACACTGAAGCTTTCTTT. This gives the protein CASRELLNTEAFF.

The V and J genes are TRBV4-3 and TRBJ2-3; D possibly corresponds to TRBD1 (6 bases). The CDR3 loop spans 15 amino acids. The germline CDR1 and CDR2 sequences are LGHNA and YSLEER. Between the trimmed V and J ends, which lost 4 bases and 3 bases, there was a span of 14 bases. CDR3 loop: CASSPYRDGTDTQYF. Written as DNA, the CDR3 is TGCGCCAGCAGCCCCTACAGGGACGGGACAGATACGCAGTATTTT.

The V call is TRBV7-2, the J call TRBJ1-5; D is undetermined. V was cut by 2 bases and J by 4 bases, with 9 bases left in between. The CDR3 length is 14 residues. Germline V CDR1 and CDR2: SGHTA, FQGNSA. The CDR3 spells CASSLTRGNQPQHF. CDR3 in DNA: TGTGCCAGCAGCTTAACTCGAGGGAATCAGCCCCAGCATTTT.

This chain joins TRBV9 and TRBJ2-7, with TRBD2 identical over 7 bases. The germline gives CDR1 SGDLS, CDR2 YYNGEE. This CDR3 region has 15 residues. V was clipped by 0 bases and J by 2 bases; unmatched bases: 5. The CDR3 DNA reads TGTGCCAGCAGCGTAGGTCTCAGCGGGGCCTACGAGCAGTACTTC. Amino acids: CASSVGLSGAYEQYF.

This chain joins TRBV27 and TRBJ1-3; perhaps TRBD1 as D (5 bases). This CDR3 has 15 amino acids. Per the germline V gene, CDR1 is MNHEY and CDR2 is SMNVEV (reference sequence). Trimming removed 6 bases at V and 2 bases at J, with 14 bases between. The CDR3 protein is CASRTLGGTGNTIYF. CDR3 DNA: TGTGCCAGCAGAACTCTCGGGGGGACTGGAAACACCATATATTTT.